The 17 T cell receptor beta chains in this list originate from one sample, sequenced in a study of T cell repertoires in ileal Crohn's disease. Measured with immunoSEQ multiplex PCR; TCRdb has only the in-frame clones, and not every one. This sample carries about 15,000 clones, roughly 78% of them seen once, and the ten largest clones take 4.2%. Sequencing was done on a sample of ileal tissue. The origin of the receptors is an adult with Crohn's disease.

The V gene is TRBV27, the J gene TRBJ2-7; 8 bases match TRBD1. Trimming took 5 bases from V and 3 from J; bases not matched to a gene: 12. The CDR3 totals 16 residues. Looked up from germline, CDR1 is MNHEY and CDR2 is SMNVEV (reference sequence). The CDR3 region is CASSSSLTTGDYEQYV. The DNA for the CDR3 is TGTGCCAGCAGTAGCAGCTTAACGACAGGGGACTACGAGCAGTACGTC.

The chain recombines TRBV6-4 with TRBJ2-1; D not certain. The CDR3 is 13 amino acids. V was trimmed by 1 base and J by 7 bases, leaving 8 bases between them. Germline-derived CDR1 and CDR2 are MRHNA and SNTAGT. CDR3 nucleotide sequence: TGTGCCAGCAGTGACTACCCCCAGAATGAGCAGTTCTTC. It encodes CASSDYPQNEQFF.

This sequence joins TRBV29-1 and TRBJ1-1, with a tentative D call TRBD1 (5 bases). Germline V gene data show CDR1 as SQVTM and CDR2 as ANQGSEA. CDR3 size: 14 residues. V gave up 7 bases and J gave up 5 bases, with 20 bases separating them. The CDR3 sequence: CSGLPPGGGTEAFF. The CDR3 DNA follows: TGCAGCGGCCTACCGCCGGGGGGAGGGACTGAAGCTTTCTTT. The whole variable domain, remainder taken from reference TRBV29-1 and TRBJ1-1, is SAVISQKPSRDICQRGTSLTIQCQVDSQVTMMFWYRQQPGQSLTLIATANQGSEATYESGFVIDKFPISRPNLTFSTLTVSNMSPEDSSIYLCSGLPPGGGTEAFFGQGTRLTVV.

This clone was observed once. V gene TRBV5-1 combines with J gene TRBJ1-2; TRBD1 agrees at 7 bases. The V and J ends lost 0 bases and 3 bases, in that order; junction bases with no gene match: 2. Per the germline V gene, CDR1 is SGHRS and CDR2 is YFSETQ. The CDR3 contains 14 residues. In DNA, the CDR3 is TGCGCCAGCAGCTTGGACAGGGGTCACTATGGCTACACCTTC. Its protein is CASSLDRGHYGYTF.

The chain combines TRBV19 with TRBJ1-1; 9 bases line up with TRBD1. In germline, CDR1 is LNHDA, CDR2 SQIVND (reference sequence). The CDR3 has 14 residues. V was pared by 6 bases and J by 11 bases, with 13 bases of the junction left unmatched. The CDR3 coding sequence is TGTGCCAGTAGCCAGACAGGGGGGAATCTTAAGGCTTTCTTT. Translated: CASSQTGGNLKAFF.

The chain uses TRBV2 and TRBJ1-2; D may be TRBD1 (5 bases). From germline, CDR1 is SNHLY and CDR2 FYNNEI. With 3 bases removed from V and 3 bases from J, the gap between germline ends came to 14 bases. The CDR3 spans 15 residues. CDR3 in DNA: TGTGCCAGCAGTGAGGGGCGGGGCAATCACTATGGCTACACCTTC. This translates into CASSEGRGNHYGYTF. The full variable domain, rest sourced from reference TRBV2 and TRBJ1-2, is EPEVTQTPSHQVTQMGQEVILRCVPISNHLYFYWYRQILGQKVEFLVSFYNNEISEKSEIFDDQFSVERPDGSNFTLKIRSTKLEDSAMYFCASSEGRGNHYGYTFGSGTRLTVV.

With respect to this clone: This CDR3 is also generated by other DNA sequences in the sample. The chain uses TRBV15 and TRBJ1-1; D not certain. The CDR3 has 15 amino acids. The germline V gene has CDR1 LNHNV and CDR2 YYDKDF (reference sequence). V shed 0 bases and J shed 0 bases, with 8 bases lying between them. CDR3 sequence: CATSRDPGMNTEAFF. CDR3 coding DNA: TGTGCCACCAGCAGAGATCCCGGGATGAACACTGAAGCTTTCTTT.

The chain recombines TRBV27 with TRBJ1-6; TRBD1 is a possible D gene (6 bases). Germline V gene sequence: CDR1 MNHEY, CDR2 SMNVEV (reference sequence). The CDR3 is made up of 16 amino acids. V was pared by 7 bases and J by 7 bases, with 20 bases between. The CDR3 DNA reads as TGTGCCAGCAAACTAGGTGCAGGGGACGGGAATTCACCCCTCCACTTT. It specifies CASKLGAGDGNSPLHF.

The chain recombines TRBV2 with TRBJ1-1; D is possibly TRBD1 (6 bases). Trimming left V 6 bases short and J 5 bases short, with 13 bases between. The CDR3 has 13 amino acids. Germline CDR1 is SNHLY and CDR2 is FYNNEI. The CDR3 spells CASRLGAETEAFF. CDR3 bases: TGTGCCAGCAGGTTGGGGGCGGAAACTGAAGCTTTCTTT.

The chain carries TRBV5-3 and TRBJ2-2, with TRBD1 matching 9 bases. TRBV5-3 is annotated as an ORF whose role is uncertain. J gave up 7 bases and V 0 bases, and 7 bases lay outside the gene matches. This CDR3 is built from 16 residues. In nucleotides, the CDR3 is TGTGCCAGAAGCTTGGCCCCGGGACAGGGATTCGGGGAGCTGTTTTTT. Translating it yields CARSLAPGQGFGELFF.

This chain joins TRBV7-9 and TRBJ2-7; 12 nucleotides align to TRBD1. Germline CDR1 SEHNR, CDR2 FQNEAQ (reference sequence). The V and J ends lost 4 bases and 6 bases, in that order; junction bases with no gene match: 7. The CDR3 totals 15 residues. CDR3 bases: TGTGCCAGCAGCTCAACCGGGACAGGGGGCTTCGAGCAGTACTTC. Translated, it gives CASSSTGTGGFEQYF. The entire variable domain, with the rest obtained from reference TRBV7-9 and TRBJ2-7, is as follows: DTGVSQNPRHKITKRGQNVTFRCDPISEHNRLYWYRQTLGQGPEFLTYFQNEAQLEKSRLLSDRFSAERPKGSFSTLEIQRTEQGDSAMYLCASSSTGTGGFEQYFGPGTRLTVT.

The chain is built from TRBV11-3 and TRBJ1-2; 7 bases line up with TRBD1. Per germline, CDR1 SGHNT and CDR2 YENEEA. The CDR3 has 15 amino acids. Unmatched junction bases numbered 10, after V lost 8 bases and J lost 1 base. CDR3 nucleotides: TGTGCCAGCGGACCCCAGGGGGGTTATAACTATGGCTACACCTTC. Amino acids: CASGPQGGYNYGYTF.

The V gene is TRBV28, the J gene TRBJ2-1, with 12 bases that match TRBD2. V lost 5 bases and J lost 8; bases outside the gene matches: 7. The CDR3 consists of 15 residues. CDR1 MDHEN and CDR2 SYDVKM come from the germline V gene. The CDR3 DNA reads TGTGCCAGCAGTATAACCGGGACTAGCGGGTATGAGCAGTTCTTC. Residues: CASSITGTSGYEQFF.

V gene TRBV7-8 combines with J gene TRBJ2-7; TRBD1 is a possible D gene (6 bases). Germline lookup yields CDR1 SGHVS and CDR2 FQNEAQ. Deletions cut 4 bases from V and 3 bases from J, with 10 bases between. The CDR3 is 13 amino acids. CDR3 bases: TGTGCCAGCAGCTGGAGGACAGACTACGAGCAGTACTTC. Its translation: CASSWRTDYEQYF.

V and J are TRBV28 and TRBJ1-1; no clear D gene. This CDR3 is 14 amino acids long. The V gene's germline CDR1 is MDHEN and CDR2 SYDVKM. Trimming left V 6 bases short and J 0 bases short, with 11 bases between. CDR3 sequence reads: CASSSGFLNTEAFF. The DNA for the CDR3 is TGTGCCAGCAGCTCGGGATTTTTGAACACTGAAGCTTTCTTT.

This chain connects TRBV28 to TRBJ2-7, with D perhaps TRBD2 (6 bases). CDR3 size: 12 residues. Trimming removed 5 bases from V and 3 bases from J, with 8 bases in between. Germline-derived CDR1 and CDR2 are MDHEN and SYDVKM. The CDR3 spells CASSASDYEQYV. The CDR3 DNA reads as TGTGCCAGCAGTGCTAGCGACTACGAGCAGTACGTC.

The chain has TRBV7-8 and TRBJ1-2, with 8 bases that match TRBD1. V lost 4 bases, J lost 4 bases, and 11 bases stayed unmatched. CDR1 SGHVS and CDR2 FQNEAQ come from the germline V gene. This CDR3 is 16 amino acids long. CDR3 sequence: CASSYSGQGPLYGYTF. The DNA of the CDR3 is TGTGCCAGCAGCTATTCCGGACAGGGCCCCCTCTATGGCTACACCTTC.